This paragraph reports one T cell receptor beta chain. What this receptor recognizes is not known. Per-nucleotide qualities are absent, and no much larger clonotype sits a single base away. The same CDR3 is also encoded by other DNA sequences in this sample. The immunoSEQ Assay, a bias-controlled multiplex PCR, was used to amplify TCRbeta CDR3 regions from genomic DNA. The authors' analysis ran thus. The number of nucleated cells in each sample was estimated from the amplification of reference gene primers within the assay. To quantify the absolute abundance of each unique TCRbeta CDR3 rearrangement, sequence reads were collapsed and filtered. Productive Simpson clonality was computed per sample as the square root of Simpson's diversity index over productive rearrangements. Held by TCRdb, this immuneACCESS table contains in-frame sequences only and omits some clones. Under half of the omission traces to an unresolved V gene where checked; the cause of the rest is unknown. V and J calls plus clone size are reproduced from that table; the DNA served to infer D and trimming. This sample is represented by fewer than 200,000 clones; less than 85% of them were singletons. The leading ten clones occupy around 3% of the sample.

The collaborating institutions used their own protocols to collect whole blood in K2EDTA tubes. For TCRbeta analysis, collaborators shipped samples as frozen whole blood, isolated PBMCs, or DNA extracted from either of those sample types. The data were taken from a study of blood T cell repertoires in COVID-19 (dated by TCRdb to 2019 to 2021). Looking at the study overall: Samples covering the acute and convalescent phases of COVID-19 were provided by collaborators in the United States, Italy and Spain. The prospective study material was composed of cDNA or gDNA derived from T cells, B-cell-depleted T cells, or PBMCs. Subjects who had been exposed to COVID-19, were actively infected with it, or had recovered from it provided the deeply sampled blood TCRbeta repertoires that made up the dataset. The repertoires were made available in a free public database intended to serve as a resource for research on the immune response to SARS-CoV-2. The samples were drawn from two sources: the first 160 participants of the ongoing ImmuneRACE study, and about 1,300 subjects contributed by 6 global collaborators. A de-identified subject ID, COVID-19 status, age in years and sex were almost always included in the sample metadata. HLA class I and class II types, where available, came from metadata supplied by the sample provider rather than from assay-based typing.

Deletion took 8 bases off V and 0 bases off J, with a span of 5 bases between the germline ends. Counted from cysteine to phenylalanine, this CDR3 has 13 amino acids. The sequence is cut down to CDR3 DNA, 39 bases in frame from base 1. The germline V gene (reference sequence) specifies LNHDA as CDR1 and SQIVND as CDR2. What the work shows at the level of the full study, not this receptor alone: How much clinical and demographic metadata was included differed by source and by participant, and the metadata was provided uncurated.

Material for sequencing was peripheral blood. The chain joins TRBV19 to TRBJ2-6; the D segment could be TRBD1, given 5 matching bases. The sequence came from a woman of 80 years or more with acute or convalescent COVID-19. The CDR3 region has the sequence CASQGSGANVLTF. The bases read TGTGCCAGTCAGGGCTCTGGGGCCAACGTCCTGACTTTC. Beyond the CDR3, the reference TRBV19 and TRBJ2-6 genes provide the residues; the full variable domain reads: DGGITQSPKYLFRKEGQNVTLSCEQNLNHDAMYWYRQDPGQGLRLIYYSQIVNDFQKGDIAEGYSVSREKKESFPLTVTSAQKNPTAFYLCASQGSGANVLTFGAGSRLTVL.